Following are 30 T cell receptor beta chains from one sample sequenced in a study of early T cells in non-severe SARS-CoV-2 infection. TCRdb redid the calling of the 5' RACE reads with MiXCR, one entry per CDR3 protein. The data contain 85,000 to 100,000 distinct CDR3 sequences, around 10% of them singletons. The source material was whole blood, sampled at baseline. Receptors originate from an adult who was a healthcare worker with PCR-confirmed SARS-CoV-2 infection or an uninfected control (not recorded which).

This chain links TRBV3-1 with TRBJ1-3; 7 bases are a match to TRBD1. Germline CDR1 LGHDT, CDR2 YNNKEL (reference sequence). This CDR3 has 15 amino acids. V lost 6 bases to trimming and J lost 0 bases; unmatched junction nucleotides: 5. CDR3 in amino acids: CASRGGTDSGNTIYF. The DNA of the CDR3 is TGTGCCAGCAGGGGGGGGACAGACTCTGGAAACACCATATATTTT.

There are many counts of this clonotype. The chain uses TRBV29-1 and TRBJ1-3; D call uncertain. V lost 3 bases and J 8 bases, leaving 11 bases between the germline ends. Per the germline V gene, CDR1 is SQVTM and CDR2 is ANQGSEA. The CDR3 contains 12 residues. In DNA form, the CDR3 reads TGCAGCGTTGACTTGGGTCTAGACACCATATATTTT. Encoded protein: CSVDLGLDTIYF. The entire variable domain, with the rest obtained from reference TRBV29-1 and TRBJ1-3, is as follows: SAVISQKPSRDICQRGTSLTIQCQVDSQVTMMFWYRQQPGQSLTLIATANQGSEATYESGFVIDKFPISRPNLTFSTLTVSNMSPEDSSIYLCSVDLGLDTIYFGEGSWLTVV.

This clonotype was counted at least ten times. V is TRBV29-1 and J is TRBJ2-3, with D possibly being TRBD1 (5 bases). The CDR3 is 13 amino acids. Trimming removed 3 bases at V and 10 bases at J, with 17 bases between. CDR1 SQVTM and CDR2 ANQGSEA come from the germline V gene. Here the CDR3 reads CSVDKVGRRAQYF. The DNA for the CDR3 is TGCAGCGTTGACAAGGTGGGGCGCCGGGCGCAGTATTTT.

This clonotype was recorded at least ten times. The rearrangement uses TRBV20-1 and TRBJ2-1; D gene uncertain. Trimming stripped 0 bases from V and 8 bases from J, with 11 bases between. Germline loops: CDR1 DFQATT, CDR2 SNEGSKA (reference sequence). This CDR3 has 13 amino acids. This CDR3 is CSARDQIMDEQFF. Here the CDR3 DNA reads TGCAGTGCTAGAGATCAGATTATGGATGAGCAGTTCTTC.

This chain uses TRBV12-3 or TRBV12-4 with TRBJ1-2; weak D call: TRBD1 (5 bases). This CDR3 is built from 15 residues. The ends were cut back, 0 bases at V and 3 bases at J, with 11 bases in the middle. The CDR3 protein is CASSLAWLGHYGYTF. The CDR3 nucleotides are TGTGCCAGCAGTTTAGCTTGGCTGGGGCACTATGGCTACACCTTC.

DNA for the CDR3: TGCGCCAGCAGCCAAGGTTCCGGGGCGTTTCGGTTCTTC. This codes for CASSQGSGAFRFF. This chain uses TRBV4-3 with TRBJ2-1; D is perhaps TRBD1 or TRBD2 (5 bases each). The CDR3 runs to 13 residues. V dropped 1 base and J dropped 15 bases, with 16 bases sitting between them. CDR1 is LGHNA and CDR2 is YSLEER in the germline V gene.

The J gene is TRBJ1-1, the V gene TRBV18, with unresolved D. CDR1 is KGHSH and CDR2 is LQKENI in the germline V gene. This CDR3 has 14 amino acids. V gave up 1 base and J gave up 3 bases, with 9 bases separating them. The CDR3 is CASSPQGPDTEAFF. The CDR3 DNA sequence: TGTGCCAGCTCACCACAGGGCCCAGACACTGAAGCTTTCTTT.

This clonotype was seen many times. The V and J genes are TRBV20-1 and TRBJ1-2; 7 positions agree with TRBD1. Trimming cost V 0 bases and J 4 bases; bases outside gene matches: 5. This CDR3 has 14 residues. Per germline, CDR1 DFQATT and CDR2 SNEGSKA (reference sequence). The CDR3: CSARDPGQVYGYTF. In DNA, the CDR3 is TGCAGTGCTAGAGATCCCGGACAGGTCTATGGCTACACCTTC.

This clonotype was counted at least ten times. This chain connects TRBV11-3 to TRBJ2-7, with a possible D match to TRBD1 (5 bases). The V gene's germline CDR1 is SGHNT and CDR2 YENEEA. The V end lost 0 bases, the J end lost 6 bases, and 15 bases lay between the germline ends. The length of the CDR3 is 15 residues. The DNA for the CDR3 is TGTGCCAGCAGCTTAGATGGCGCCAGGGTCCGCGAGCAGTACTTC. Translated, it gives CASSLDGARVREQYF.

This clonotype was detected ten times or more. V is TRBV7-9 and J is TRBJ2-2, with 11 bases identical to TRBD2. CDR3 size: 16 residues. The trim removed 5 bases at V and 3 bases at J, leaving 5 bases unmatched. Germline V gene lookup returns CDR1 SEHNR and CDR2 FQNEAQ (reference sequence). In nucleotides, the CDR3 is TGTGCCAGCAGCCAAACTAGCGGGGGTTACACCGGGGAGCTGTTTTTT. Translation gives CASSQTSGGYTGELFF. Using reference TRBV7-9 and TRBJ2-2 for the parts outside the CDR3, the full variable domain is DTGVSQNPRHKITKRGQNVTFRCDPISEHNRLYWYRQTLGQGPEFLTYFQNEAQLEKSRLLSDRFSAERPKGSFSTLEIQRTEQGDSAMYLCASSQTSGGYTGELFFGEGSRLTVL.

This clonotype showed up many times. The rearrangement joins TRBV19 to TRBJ2-1, with TRBD1 identical over 11 bases. CDR1 LNHDA and CDR2 SQIVND come from the germline V gene (reference sequence). There are 14 residues in the CDR3. J gave up 7 bases and V 6 bases, and 5 bases lay outside the gene matches. In DNA form, the CDR3 reads TGTGCCAGTAGAGGACAGGGGGCTGGGAATGAGCAGTTCTTC. Protein product: CASRGQGAGNEQFF.

J is TRBJ2-7 and V is TRBV3-1, with D perhaps TRBD1 (6 bases). Germline-derived CDR1 and CDR2 are LGHDT and YNNKEL (reference sequence). The V end was cut by 4 bases, the J end by 4 bases, with 14 bases between. CDR3 size: 14 residues. The CDR3 is CASSPGTLIYEQYF. In DNA form, the CDR3 reads TGTGCCAGCAGCCCCGGGACACTGATTTACGAGCAGTACTTC.

The rearrangement uses TRBV6-1 and TRBJ2-3; D ambiguous. V shed 2 bases and J shed 4 bases, with 7 bases lying between them. The CDR3 has 13 residues. The germline V gene has CDR1 MNHNS and CDR2 SASEGT. CDR3 DNA sequence: TGTGCCAGCAGTGAACAAGGTCCAGATACGCAGTATTTT. Translation: CASSEQGPDTQYF.

This clonotype has a handful of counts. This sequence joins TRBV19 and TRBJ1-2; TRBD1 agrees at 10 bases. Unmatched junction bases numbered 6, after V lost 7 bases and J lost 4 bases. This CDR3 has 14 residues. Germline-derived CDR1 and CDR2 are LNHDA and SQIVND (reference sequence). In DNA form, the CDR3 reads TGTGCCAGTAAAGACAGGGGGCGTCTCTATGGCTACACCTTC. This gives the protein CASKDRGRLYGYTF.

V gene TRBV15 combines with J gene TRBJ2-1, with D maybe TRBD1 (6 bases). Germline V lookup: CDR1 LNHNV, CDR2 YYDKDF (reference sequence). Trimming removed 0 bases from V and 8 bases from J, with 14 bases in between. The CDR3 covers 15 residues. The CDR3 bases are TGTGCCACCAGCAGAGATCTAGGGGGAGAATATGAGCAGTTCTTC. Translation gives CATSRDLGGEYEQFF.

The sample holds many counts of this clonotype. The CDR3 region is CAILGGGGSDTEAFF. CDR3 in DNA: TGTGCCATCCTGGGCGGCGGGGGTTCGGACACTGAAGCTTTCTTT. The chain uses TRBV11-2 and TRBJ1-1; D possibly corresponds to TRBD1 (5 bases). The V end was cut by 10 bases, the J end by 3 bases, with 21 bases between. The CDR3 covers 15 residues. Germline CDR1 and CDR2: SGHAT and FQNNGV. The full variable domain, completed using reference TRBV11-2 and TRBJ1-1, is EAGVAQSPRYKIIEKRQSVAFWCNPISGHATLYWYQQILGQGPKLLIQFQNNGVVDDSQLPKDRFSAERLKGVDSTLKIQPAKLEDSAVYLCAILGGGGSDTEAFFGQGTRLTVV.

This clonotype was recorded at least ten times. This chain joins TRBV28 and TRBJ2-3; 7 nucleotides align to TRBD1. V dropped 4 bases and J dropped 2; count of bases not matched to a gene: 3. CDR1 and CDR2 (germline): MDHEN, SYDVKM. CDR3 length: 14 amino acids. The CDR3 DNA sequence: TGTGCCAGCAGTTACGGGACAGCCACAGATACGCAGTATTTT. Amino acids: CASSYGTATDTQYF.

This clonotype was recorded at least ten times. The genes are TRBV19 and TRBJ2-7, with 8 bases aligning to TRBD1. V dropped 7 bases and J dropped 3; count of bases not matched to a gene: 8. Germline CDR1 reads LNHDA; CDR2 reads SQIVND (reference sequence). CDR3 size: 14 residues. DNA for the CDR3: TGTGCCAGTAACGGAGGACAGGGTAACTACGAGCAGTACTTC. Its translation is CASNGGQGNYEQYF.

There are many counts of this clonotype. The rearrangement uses TRBV10-3 and TRBJ2-2; D is perhaps TRBD1 or TRBD2 (5 bases each). Germline V gene data show CDR1 as ENHRY and CDR2 as SYGVKD. The CDR3 contains 15 residues. V lost 4 bases and J 1 base, leaving 10 bases between the germline ends. The CDR3 loop reads CAISGGPMNTGELFF. CDR3 nucleotide sequence: TGTGCCATCAGTGGGGGACCGATGAACACCGGGGAGCTGTTTTTT.

This clonotype was observed a handful of times. The chain couples TRBV10-2 to TRBJ2-6; D is uncertain. Looked up from germline, CDR1 is WSHSY and CDR2 is SAAADI. The CDR3 consists of 13 residues. With 3 bases removed from V and 2 bases from J, the gap between germline ends came to 2 bases. Here the CDR3 DNA reads TGCGCCAGCAGTGACGCTGGGGCCAACGTCCTGACTTTC. This codes for CASSDAGANVLTF.

The gene calls are TRBV11-2 and TRBJ1-1, with a possible D match to TRBD1 (5 bases). Germline lookup yields CDR1 SGHAT and CDR2 FQNNGV. The CDR3 runs 14 residues. The V and J ends lost 8 bases and 4 bases respectively, with 17 bases between them. This CDR3 is CASRTGGGSTEAFF. CDR3 bases: TGTGCCAGCCGCACAGGAGGCGGGAGCACTGAAGCTTTCTTT.

This clonotype has a count of ten or more. CDR3 amino acids: CASSVEGELQAGYTF. The CDR3 coding sequence is TGTGCCAGCAGTGTGGAGGGGGAACTCCAGGCCGGCTACACCTTC. The chain joins TRBV25-1 to TRBJ1-2, with D perhaps matching TRBD1 (6 bases). In germline, CDR1 is MGHDK, CDR2 SYGVNS. V shed 4 bases and J shed 8 bases, with 20 bases lying between them. This CDR3 has 15 residues.

This chain uses TRBV12-3 or TRBV12-4 with TRBJ2-1; weak D call: TRBD2 (6 bases). V shed 1 base and J shed 7 bases, with 11 bases lying between them. The CDR3 has 14 amino acids. CDR3 amino acids: CASSLELAENEQFF. The CDR3 bases are TGTGCCAGCAGTTTAGAACTAGCAGAAAATGAGCAGTTCTTC.

This clonotype occurred a few times. The chain joins TRBV6-2 or TRBV6-3 to TRBJ2-1; the D gene is possibly TRBD1 (6 bases). The CDR3 runs to 13 residues. The V end was cut by 8 bases, the J end by 3 bases, with 11 bases between. CDR1 is MNHEY and CDR2 is SVGEGT in the germline V gene. The CDR3 protein is CASRDTIYNEQFF. Written as DNA, the CDR3 is TGTGCCAGCCGGGACACAATCTACAATGAGCAGTTCTTC.

The chain has TRBV29-1 and TRBJ1-1, with TRBD1 identical over 8 bases. V shed 6 bases, J shed 2 bases, and the junction held 5 bases outside the gene matches. CDR3 length equals 13 residues. In germline, CDR1 is SQVTM, CDR2 ANQGSEA. CDR3 loop: CSVSDRGNTEAFF. Here the CDR3 DNA reads TGCAGCGTCTCTGACAGGGGAAACACTGAAGCTTTCTTT.

The J gene is TRBJ2-1, the V gene TRBV6-2 or TRBV6-3; D perhaps matches TRBD2 (5 bases). The CDR3 extends over 17 amino acids. V lost 1 base and J lost 8, with 21 bases in between. Per the germline V gene, CDR1 is MNHEY and CDR2 is SVGEGT. CDR3 nucleotides: TGTGCCAGCAGTTACTTTCCGGTAAGAGGGATGGGAGATGAGCAGTTCTTC. Translation gives CASSYFPVRGMGDEQFF.

There are many counts of this clonotype. J is TRBJ1-3 and V is TRBV20-1, with 8 bases identical to TRBD1. Germline CDR1 and CDR2: DFQATT and SNEGSKA (reference sequence). There are 14 residues in the CDR3. With 4 bases clipped from V and 6 bases from J, the junction kept 8 bases outside the gene matches. Written as DNA, the CDR3 is TGCAGTGCTATGGCAGGGGGCTTTGAAAACACCATATATTTT. It translates to CSAMAGGFENTIYF.

This clonotype was detected ten times or more. This sequence joins TRBV2 and TRBJ2-7, with D maybe TRBD2 (5 bases). The CDR3 contains 13 residues. Trimming shortened V by 0 bases and J by 4 bases, and 7 bases separated the two germline ends. Germline-derived CDR1 and CDR2 are SNHLY and FYNNEI. In DNA form, the CDR3 reads TGTGCCAGCAGTGAAGCACTAGTGTACGAGCAGTACTTC. This gives the protein CASSEALVYEQYF.

The sample holds many counts of this clonotype. V is TRBV6-1 and J is TRBJ1-2; the D gene is possibly TRBD1 (5 bases). V lost 6 bases, J lost 3 bases, and 5 bases lay in between. The CDR3 has 11 residues. Germline lookup yields CDR1 MNHNS and CDR2 SASEGT. The CDR3 nucleotides read TGTGCCAGCAGACAGGACTATGGCTACACCTTC. It yields the protein CASRQDYGYTF.

The genes are TRBV18 and TRBJ2-5; 8 positions match TRBD2. Germline CDR1 KGHSH, CDR2 LQKENI. With V trimmed by 5 bases and J by 3 bases, 5 bases remained unmatched. The CDR3 has 14 amino acids. Here the CDR3 DNA reads TGTGCCAGCTCAACGGGGGGGAACAAAGAGACCCAGTACTTC. This encodes CASSTGGNKETQYF.